These T cell receptor beta chains were read from a single sample in a study of monozygotic twins with inflammatory bowel disease. TCRdb re-called the 5' RACE reads; one entry per CDR3 protein, DNA not given. Its listing shows over 110,000 distinct CDR3 sequences. Sequencing input: blood. The origin of the receptors is a human donor with ulcerative colitis or Crohn's disease, or a healthy co-twin of an affected twin (not recorded which). CDR3s include the opening cysteine and the closing phenylalanine or tryptophan.

V	J	CDR3
TRBV5-4	TRBJ2-6	CASSFPQGALGPGANVLTF
TRBV18	TRBJ1-6	CASSVSGAADSPLHF
TRBV7-2	TRBJ2-1	CASSLVLAGGSYNEQFF
TRBV20-1	TRBJ2-3	CSARQTRSTDTQYF
TRBV6-2/TRBV6-3	TRBJ2-3	CASRQLSTDTQYF
TRBV5-6	TRBJ1-1	CASSLWEGIIEAFF
TRBV12-3/TRBV12-4	TRBJ2-6	CASSQDRSGANVLTF
TRBV20-1	TRBJ2-3	CSARDLKGRSSTDTQYF
TRBV29-1	TRBJ2-5	CSVVGYLGLETQYF
TRBV7-6	TRBJ2-7	CASSLRPGDEQYF
TRBV5-1	TRBJ2-7	CASSPRGAGTYEQYF
TRBV4-2	TRBJ2-7	CASSQRQGSYEQYF
TRBV11-2	TRBJ2-5	CASSHGAFQETQYF
TRBV12-3/TRBV12-4	TRBJ1-5	CASSPGVWNQPQHF
TRBV18	TRBJ2-5	CASSPRGLETQYF
TRBV2	TRBJ2-1	CASTTGEGTSGGPYYNEQFF
TRBV29-1	TRBJ2-2	CSVVGVGTGELFF
TRBV30	TRBJ1-6	CAWSALGGANSPLHF
TRBV12-3/TRBV12-4	TRBJ1-2	CASTQPSGGRYGYTF
TRBV7-2	TRBJ1-2	CASSLGGQINYGYTF
TRBV12-3/TRBV12-4	TRBJ2-3	CASSLAQGLYTDTQYF
TRBV11-2	TRBJ1-2	CASSFSRAYGYTF
TRBV20-1	TRBJ1-2	CSAASGGDTNYGYTF
TRBV4-3	TRBJ2-2	CASSQFGGGTNTGELFF
TRBV6-5	TRBJ2-3	CASSYNGRRADTQYF
TRBV6-5	TRBJ2-2	CASSYSFLAGDTGELFF
TRBV19	TRBJ1-1	CASMAGGFAEAFF
TRBV6-5	TRBJ2-5	CATSLAGEETQYF
TRBV30	TRBJ1-3	CACPRASGDTIYF
TRBV20-1	TRBJ1-6	CSAERPGRLGSPLHF
TRBV20-1	TRBJ2-7	CSASTVYEQYF
TRBV9	TRBJ2-3	CASSVGQGGPDTQYF
TRBV11-1	TRBJ1-1	CASSLRGAGGTLNTEAFF
TRBV5-1	TRBJ2-1	CASSLYNEQFF
TRBV4-3	TRBJ2-7	CASSQDSYDPYEQYF
TRBV5-1	TRBJ2-3	CASKMTGTSTDTQYF
TRBV7-2	TRBJ1-5	CASSSQTYTDSNQPQHF
TRBV7-2	TRBJ2-5	CASSLAPSGGPYQETQYF
TRBV5-1	TRBJ2-4	CASSLAQGTDIQYF